Listed here is a single T cell receptor beta chain. These data belong to a study of blood T cell repertoires in COVID-19. Some clones are missing from TCRdb's copy, which holds only in-frame ones; the method was immunoSEQ multiplex PCR. The table records some 130,000 clones, roughly four fifths of them present only once. The source is a man aged 35 to 55 with active or convalescent COVID-19. The sample taken for sequencing was peripheral blood.

The CDR3 region has the DNA TGTGCCAGTAGTACCGACAGGGGAGGGACTGAAGCTTTCTTT. Protein: CASSTDRGGTEAFF. The chain uses TRBV19 and TRBJ1-1; 8 bases are a match to TRBD1. The CDR3 runs 14 residues. Germline CDR1 reads LNHDA; CDR2 reads SQIVND (reference sequence). After removal of 4 bases from V and 5 bases from J, the junction contained 6 bases not matched to a gene.